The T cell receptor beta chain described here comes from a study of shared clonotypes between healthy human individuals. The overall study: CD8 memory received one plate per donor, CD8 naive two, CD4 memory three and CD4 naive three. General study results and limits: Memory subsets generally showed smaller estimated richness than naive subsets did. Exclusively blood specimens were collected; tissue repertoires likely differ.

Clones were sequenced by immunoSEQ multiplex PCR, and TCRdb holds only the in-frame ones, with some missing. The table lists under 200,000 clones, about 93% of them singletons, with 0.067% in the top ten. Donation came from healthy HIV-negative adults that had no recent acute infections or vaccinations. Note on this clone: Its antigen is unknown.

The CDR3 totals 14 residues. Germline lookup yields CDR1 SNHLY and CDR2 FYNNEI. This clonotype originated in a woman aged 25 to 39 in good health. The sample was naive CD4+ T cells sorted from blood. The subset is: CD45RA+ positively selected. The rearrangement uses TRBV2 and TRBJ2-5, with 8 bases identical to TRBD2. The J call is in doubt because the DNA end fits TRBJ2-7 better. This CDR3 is CASTFEREIREQYF. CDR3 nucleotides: TGTGCCAGCACTTTCGAGCGGGAGATCCGCGAGCAGTACTTC.